This T cell receptor beta chain was obtained from a study of beta chain features in type 1 diabetes. Study-wide points: Naive, central memory and regulatory TCRB repertoires appeared more similar among patients than healthy donors.

Heparinised blood was drawn once per donor, averaging around 120 mL. CD4+ naive, central memory, regulatory and stem cell-like memory cells were sorted via CD45RO/CCR7/CD25/CD127/CD95/CD27. Expressed TCRB transcripts were sequenced after all isolated RNA was converted to cDNA. Data came from immunoSEQ multiplex PCR; TCRdb stores just in-frame clones and leaves some out. Here the sample spans over 700,000 clones, 17% being singletons. This CDR3 is built from 14 residues. V dropped 4 bases and J dropped 10 bases, with 17 bases sitting between them. Germline V CDR1 and CDR2: SGHVS, FQNEAQ. Worth noting for this clone: The antigen is not known.

The receptor was isolated from a woman between 18 and 29 years old in good health. J is TRBJ2-1 and V is TRBV7-8; no firm D call. The sample consisted of naive CD4+ T cells from blood. This chain's CDR3 is CASSSTSPFREQFF. The CDR3 nucleotides read TGTGCCAGCAGCTCAACGTCCCCATTTCGGGAGCAGTTCTTC.